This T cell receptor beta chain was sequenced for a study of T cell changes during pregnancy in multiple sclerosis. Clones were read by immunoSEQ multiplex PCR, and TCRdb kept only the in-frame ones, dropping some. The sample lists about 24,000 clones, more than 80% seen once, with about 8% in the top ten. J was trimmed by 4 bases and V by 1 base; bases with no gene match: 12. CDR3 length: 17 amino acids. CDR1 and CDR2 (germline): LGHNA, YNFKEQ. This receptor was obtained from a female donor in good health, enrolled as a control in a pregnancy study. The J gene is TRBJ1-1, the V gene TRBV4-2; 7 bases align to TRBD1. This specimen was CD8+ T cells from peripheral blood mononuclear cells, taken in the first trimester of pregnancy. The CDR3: CASSQGAPTGVATEAFF. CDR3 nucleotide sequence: TGTGCCAGCAGCCAAGGTGCCCCTACAGGGGTGGCCACTGAAGCTTTCTTT.